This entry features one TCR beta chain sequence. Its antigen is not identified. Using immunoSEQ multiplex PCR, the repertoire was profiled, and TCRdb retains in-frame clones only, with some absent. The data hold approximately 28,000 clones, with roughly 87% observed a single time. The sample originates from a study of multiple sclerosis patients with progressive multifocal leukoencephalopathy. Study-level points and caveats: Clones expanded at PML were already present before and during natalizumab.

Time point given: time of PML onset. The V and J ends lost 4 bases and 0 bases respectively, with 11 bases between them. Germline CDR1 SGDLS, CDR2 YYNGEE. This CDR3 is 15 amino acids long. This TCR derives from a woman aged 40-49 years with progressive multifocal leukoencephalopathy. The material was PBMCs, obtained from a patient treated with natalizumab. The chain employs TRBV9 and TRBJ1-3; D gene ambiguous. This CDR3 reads CASSYDSRSGNTIYF. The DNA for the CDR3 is TGTGCCAGCAGCTATGACTCCCGCTCTGGAAACACCATATATTTT.